This T cell receptor beta chain was retrieved from a study of blood T cell repertoires in COVID-19. Study as a whole: COVID-19 samples, acute and convalescent, were from the United States, Italy and Spain. Sources were T cells, B-cell-depleted T cells, or PBMCs; the material itself was cDNA or gDNA.

CDR1 SGHTA and CDR2 FQGNSA come from the germline V gene. This CDR3 has 14 amino acids. The germline V and J ends were trimmed by 5 bases and 0 bases, with 9 bases remaining between them. Study processing details: Reference gene primers were amplified, and this amplification served to estimate nucleated cell counts. This table comes from immunoSEQ multiplex PCR, and its TCRdb copy is limited to in-frame clones, with some not included. That table furnishes V, J and clone size, whereas the DNA furnished D and trimming. The table shows about 82,000 clones, with roughly 80% occurring only once. This clone was observed a single time.

J is TRBJ2-3 and V is TRBV7-2; possibly TRBD2 for D (5 bases). The source material was peripheral blood. The TCR was taken from a woman in her thirties or forties with active or convalescent COVID-19. This CDR3 is CASSQTTSTDTQYF. The CDR3 DNA is TGTGCCAGCAGCCAGACTACTAGCACAGATACGCAGTATTTT.